These 9 T cell receptor beta chains were all obtained from the same sample, sequenced in a study of shared clonotypes between healthy human individuals. TCRdb's copy holds only in-frame clones and misses some; the assay was immunoSEQ multiplex PCR. The sample gives about 500,000 clones, approximately 71% of which show up once; 12% is in the top ten. Sequencing was carried out using PBMCs. Receptor source: a woman between 40 and 50 years old in good health. Some clones in this sample may be carry-over from other donors' samples.

The genes are TRBV7-2 and TRBJ1-4; no reliable D call. Germline CDR1 is SGHTA and CDR2 is FQGNSA. V lost 4 bases and J lost 0, with 6 bases in between. This CDR3 region has 14 residues. CDR3 amino acids: CASSYDATNEKLFF. CDR3 bases: TGTGCCAGCAGCTACGATGCAACTAATGAAAAACTGTTTTTT.

The chain links TRBV28 to TRBJ1-5; D is uncertain. The CDR3 length is 13 residues. In germline, CDR1 is MDHEN, CDR2 SYDVKM. Deletions cut 6 bases from V and 5 bases from J, with 11 bases between. The CDR3 DNA sequence: TGTGCCAGCAGCTACCGTGGCCATCAGCCCCAGCATTTT. Encoded protein: CASSYRGHQPQHF.

The gene calls are TRBV19 and TRBJ2-7; D is unresolved. The CDR3 is 17 amino acids. The germline V gene encodes CDR1 LNHDA and CDR2 SQIVND (reference sequence). The germline V and J ends were trimmed by 2 bases and 2 bases, with 19 bases remaining between them. CDR3 sequence reads: CASSIFSSGGSAYEQYF. CDR3 nucleotides: TGTGCCAGTAGTATATTCTCTTCGGGCGGTTCCGCCTACGAGCAGTACTTC.

This chain joins TRBV5-1 and TRBJ1-5; 11 bases map to TRBD1. V was clipped by 3 bases and J by 4 bases; unmatched bases: 9. The CDR3 length is 17 residues. Germline assignment: CDR1 SGHRS and CDR2 YFSETQ. Here the CDR3 DNA reads TGCGCCAGCAGCTCGGTCCCCGGGACAGGGGGAAATCAGCCCCAGCATTTT. As protein: CASSSVPGTGGNQPQHF.

The chain couples TRBV19 to TRBJ2-7; D may be TRBD2 (5 bases). CDR3 length: 15 amino acids. Germline CDR1 LNHDA, CDR2 SQIVND (reference sequence). The V and J ends lost 7 bases and 0 bases respectively, with 16 bases between them. The CDR3 sequence is CASKRRATFSYEQYF. The DNA for the CDR3 is TGTGCCAGTAAACGGCGGGCTACCTTCTCCTACGAGCAGTACTTC. The full variable domain, in which reference TRBV19 and TRBJ2-7 provide the parts outside the CDR3, is DGGITQSPKYLFRKEGQNVTLSCEQNLNHDAMYWYRQDPGQGLRLIYYSQIVNDFQKGDIAEGYSVSREKKESFPLTVTSAQKNPTAFYLCASKRRATFSYEQYFGPGTRLTVT.

The chain combines TRBV28 with TRBJ2-1; 9 nucleotides line up with TRBD2. The CDR3 has 15 residues. J was trimmed by 7 bases and V by 2 bases; bases with no gene match: 6. Germline CDR1 is MDHEN and CDR2 is SYDVKM. In nucleotides, the CDR3 is TGTGCCAGCAGTTTAGGACTAGCGTTGACAAATGAGCAGTTCTTC. Translating gives CASSLGLALTNEQFF.

The chain couples TRBV19 to TRBJ1-4; TRBD1 aligns across 7 bases. J was trimmed by 7 bases and V by 9 bases; bases with no gene match: 8. Per germline, CDR1 LNHDA and CDR2 SQIVND (reference sequence). The CDR3 is 13 residues long. Here the CDR3 reads CASSEGALEKLFF. DNA of the CDR3: TGTGCCAGCTCGGAGGGGGCGCTTGAAAAACTGTTTTTT.

For this clone: This likely reflects a read error, since a far larger clone is one base away. The chain uses TRBV29-1 and TRBJ2-1; 7 bases align to TRBD1. The CDR3 is 13 residues long. Germline CDR1 reads SQVTM; CDR2 reads ANQGSEA. The CDR3 sequence: CSVLRQGSNEQLF. CDR3 sequence (DNA): TGCAGCGTTTTGCGACAGGGAAGTAATGAGCAGCTCTTC.

The genes are TRBV2 and TRBJ1-5, with no clear D. Trimming left V 3 bases short and J 3 bases short, with 9 bases between. The CDR3 consists of 14 residues. Per germline, CDR1 SNHLY and CDR2 FYNNEI. The CDR3 sequence: CASSDVSYNQPQHF. As DNA, the CDR3 is TGTGCCAGCAGTGATGTCAGCTACAATCAGCCCCAGCATTTT. Based on the CDR3 plus reference TRBV2 and TRBJ1-5, the full variable domain is EPEVTQTPSHQVTQMGQEVILRCVPISNHLYFYWYRQILGQKVEFLVSFYNNEISEKSEIFDDQFSVERPDGSNFTLKIRSTKLEDSAMYFCASSDVSYNQPQHFGDGTRLSIL.